This TCR beta chain is from a study of blood T cell repertoires in COVID-19. Study overall: Sites in the United States, Italy and Spain provided acute and convalescent COVID-19 samples. T cells, B-cell-depleted T cells, or PBMCs supplied cDNA or gDNA.

Original processing notes: Reference gene primer amplification yielded estimated nucleated cell counts. Sequencing was performed with immunoSEQ multiplex PCR; in TCRdb, only in-frame clones are kept and a portion is missing. V and J calls and clone size are as listed in that table; D and trimming were resolved from the DNA. Here the sample spans approximately 240,000 clones, approximately 79% being singletons. The germline V gene encodes CDR1 SGHDN and CDR2 FVKESK. With 1 base removed from V and 0 bases from J, the gap between germline ends came to 11 bases. The CDR3 loop spans 16 amino acids. The origin of this receptor is a woman aged 40 to 55 with active or convalescent COVID-19. Sequenced sample: peripheral blood. The J gene is TRBJ2-3, the V gene TRBV14; D might be TRBD2 (6 bases). The CDR3 reads CASSQVGLASTDTQYF. DNA for the CDR3: TGTGCCAGCAGCCAAGTGGGGCTAGCGAGCACAGATACGCAGTATTTT.